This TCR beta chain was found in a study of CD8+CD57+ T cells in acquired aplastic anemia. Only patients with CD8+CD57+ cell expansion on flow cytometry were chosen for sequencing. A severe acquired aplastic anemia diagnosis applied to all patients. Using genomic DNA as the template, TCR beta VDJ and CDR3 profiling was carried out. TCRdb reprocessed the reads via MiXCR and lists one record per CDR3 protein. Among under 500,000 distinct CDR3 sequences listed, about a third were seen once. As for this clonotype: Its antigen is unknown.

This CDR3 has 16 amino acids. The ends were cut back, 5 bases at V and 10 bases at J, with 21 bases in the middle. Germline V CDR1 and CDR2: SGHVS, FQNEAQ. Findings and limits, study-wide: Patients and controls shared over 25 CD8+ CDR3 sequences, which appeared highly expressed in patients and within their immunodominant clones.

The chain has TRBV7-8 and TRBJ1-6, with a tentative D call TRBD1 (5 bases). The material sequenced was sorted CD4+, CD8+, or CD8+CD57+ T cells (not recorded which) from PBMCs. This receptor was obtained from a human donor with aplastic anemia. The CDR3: CASSERDPGRGSPLHF. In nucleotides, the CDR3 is TGTGCCAGCAGCGAGCGGGACCCCGGAAGAGGGTCACCCCTCCACTTT.